This entry describes one T cell receptor beta chain. There is no known antigen for this receptor. Base qualities are not at hand, and no much larger clone is one base apart. The data are from a study of cytomegalovirus exposure and HLA in healthy donors (dated by TCRdb to the late 2010s). For the study in its entirety: An earlier analysis of more than 550 of the donors reported about 260 Gb of sequence data and 117 million unique TCR beta sequences obtained from 180 million or so T cells. Of the 300 to 500 genotyped donors, more than 75% were placed in the genetic ancestry cluster associated with self-reported Caucasian donors. In an earlier analysis of 500 to 650 of the donors, high-throughput TCR beta sequencing was used to judge whether each TCR beta V gene segment behaved as functional or pseudogenic. Besides the first cohort of around 670 subjects, a separate validation cohort made up of 120 different subjects was used. The later analysis used no new phenotypic data to find candidate immune exposures, relying instead on TCR beta sequences and their occurrence across donors. The study profiled the T cell repertoires of 550 to 700 subjects by immunosequencing and related them to cytomegalovirus serostatus. Typing coverage varied by locus: roughly 620-640 donors for A, B, C, DRB1 and DQB1; approximately 520 for DQA1; some 610 for DPA1; about 450 for DPB1. An early release covering about 600 HLA-typed donors comprised about 300 gigabases of sequencing data and 85 million to 100 million unique TCR sequences. Donor age, sex, ethnicity and CMV serostatus were compiled together with the repertoire data. The study combined high-throughput TCR immunosequencing, statistical association of individual TCRs with disease status, and machine learning to predict cytomegalovirus infection status. A later analysis re-examined previously published TCR beta repertoires from more than 550 donors and added high-resolution HLA genotyping to investigate patterns of TCR occurrence. Roughly five DR-DQ haplotypes were treated as single units for association and clustering because of strong linkage in the cohort. The study aimed to test whether signatures of past pathogen exposure could be identified by cataloging public T cell receptors. HLA typing covered class I and class II loci at four-digit resolution. Across around 400 genotyped donors of the cohort, an average of about 220,000 unique TCR beta nucleotide sequences per donor were sequenced, and approximately 19% of those sequences were non-productive. All discovery cohort repertoires had been generated on a single sequencing platform. In a later genetic analysis, genome-wide SNP genotypes for about three fifths of the roughly 670 donors were used, and that subset was treated as a discovery cohort.

Study-wide conclusions, independent of this receptor: Seventeen rarely observed V segments, including chromosome 9 orphons, were excluded from the earlier analysis of some 590 of the donors because counts were too low. In an earlier analysis of approximately 590 of the donors, most TCR beta V segments appeared in productive rearrangements about 90% or about 30% of the time, broadly matching IMGT annotations. A further reported finding was that TCR beta sequences accurately predicted the HLA-A and HLA-B alleles for most subjects in the first cohort. Immune exposure information for the cohort was limited to CMV serostatus. In both the original and validation cohorts, the classifier was reported to diagnose cytomegalovirus status with high specificity and sensitivity. The study gave a list of under 200 TCR beta chains associated with cytomegalovirus. Because some donors lacked HLA typing at each locus, the association tests relied only on the typed subset. Linkage disequilibrium might explain the correlated functional status among segregating V segments, but an unknown experimental factor could not be ruled out. In a later analysis, most CMV-associated TCR beta chains were found to appear HLA-restricted, with HLA associations seemingly driven largely by CMV exposure. In vitro tests confirmed that a few of the cytomegalovirus-associated TCR beta chains recognize cytomegalovirus antigens. Only TCR beta chains were sequenced in this cohort, and the absence of alpha or paired-chain data limited detectable features. A cluster of highly shared sequence variants was judged likely to be a technical artifact of the sequencing pipeline. Roughly uniform sequencing depth across donors was assumed in presence/absence analyses, although this assumption may not hold. It was suggested by the authors that the approach could potentially be generalized to other disease states and immunological phenotypes. In a later genetic analysis, a missense DCLRE1C variant was associated with V-gene and J-gene trimming of TCR beta chains, and the association was replicated in an independent cohort. The 87-base-pair reads could not distinguish some IMGT-functional V segments, including TRBV6-2 and TRBV6-3, so those segments were excluded. According to a later genetic analysis, donors in an Asian-associated ancestry cluster had fewer N-insertions in productive TCRs than the roughly 700-donor mean. In a later analysis, several top co-occurrence clusters were reported to appear linked to parvovirus B19, influenza, CMV and Epstein-Barr virus. A later analysis found that HLA-associated TCR beta chains were more clonally expanded and had lower generation probabilities than equally common non-associated chains. In a later analysis, the rate of TCR association differed among HLA loci, with DRB1 alleles having the most associated TCRs and HLA-C alleles having the fewest. When HLA alleles, especially DR and DQ, strongly co-occurred, TCR associations were difficult to assign to individual alleles. Most TCR sequences were seen in very few donors, while some public TCRs were found in many individuals. A later analysis associated about 17,000 TCR beta sequences with specific HLA alleles at a false discovery rate of 0.05.

The cohort was made up of several hundred healthy bone marrow donors. Cohort members were all nominally healthy when sampled, although unrecorded immune exposures were likely present. The donor tested CMV seropositive and was one of the 289 seropositive cohort members. A peripheral blood sample was provided by each donor, and peripheral blood mononuclear cells were used for TCR beta sequencing. The Qiagen DNeasy Blood Extraction Kit was used to extract genomic DNA from the blood cell samples. Clipping removes 5 bases from V and 4 bases from J, with 2 as the unmatched junction base count. As encoded in the germline V gene, CDR1 is SGHNT while CDR2 is YENEEA. The CDR3, cysteine through phenylalanine, is 15 amino acids long. Only the CDR3 DNA stays, 45 bases, in frame from base 1. Library method: the immunoSEQ multiplex PCR assay. A mixture of 60 forward primers for TCR Vbeta segments and 13 reverse primers for TCR Jbeta segments was used in the multiplex PCR. A multiplex PCR assay on genomic DNA amplified the CDR3 region of rearranged TCR beta genes. The Illumina HiSeq System was used to sequence the amplified TCR beta libraries as 87-base-pair reads. In the source study's methods: A later analysis counted tens of millions of unique TCR beta chains across the 550 to 800 repertoires, and some 11 million of these chains were shared by at least two donors. Raw reads were error-corrected and collapsed into unique sequences with a nearest-neighbor algorithm that merged closely related sequences to remove PCR and sequencing errors. Alignment of CDR3 sequences to IMGT reference sequences was used to assign V, D and J gene segments. For a sequence to be retained, a match of at least six nucleotides was required to both a V gene segment and a J gene segment. Rearrangements were called productive when the CDR3 lacked stop codons and stayed in frame with V and J; all others were non-productive. Following IMGT convention, CDR3 was defined as the stretch from the second conserved V-encoded cysteine up to the conserved J-encoded phenylalanine. The earlier analysis of around 640 of the donors excluded sequences that lacked an unambiguous match to a single V gene segment. In an earlier analysis of several hundred of the donors, V segments were called functional above 56.7% productive rearrangements and were called segregating when the between-donor standard deviation exceeded 5%. A statistical classification framework was built for diagnosing cytomegalovirus status from the catalog of TCR beta chain sequences. V and J gene assignment, in a later analysis, came from comparing TCR nucleotide sequences with IMGT/GENE-DB human TR gene sequences. The TCRdist pipeline was used in a later analysis to assign CDR3 sequences and most-parsimonious VDJ recombination scenarios. In a later analysis, every TCR beta chain was defined by the combination of its CDR3 amino acid sequence and its V-gene family, and reads without a unique V-gene family were dropped. In a later analysis, around 600 highly shared, low-generation-probability nucleotide sequences were removed to address suspected cross-contamination and a sequencing artifact. In a later analysis, a clonal expansion index for each public chain was calculated from normalized within-repertoire ranks of inferred template counts. In a later analysis, generation probabilities were computed using a VDJ recombination model fitted to out-of-frame rearrangements, and the results were checked against IGoR. In a later analysis, hypergeometric tests were used to score TCR-TCR, TCR-HLA and TCR-CMV co-occurrence, with a repertoire-size bias correction applied to TCR pairs. To estimate false discovery rates, a later analysis permuted the HLA or CMV assignments 20 times. A later analysis grouped co-occurring TCRs with DBSCAN, adding TCRdist sequence similarity when clustering within HLA-allele-positive subsets. For co-occurrence clustering, repertoires with fewer than 30,000 or more than 120,000 public chains were excluded, along with 5 or 6 repertoires with anomalous nucleotide sharing. TCRdb holds this immuneACCESS table with in-frame rearrangements only. Some clones are missing; in checked studies, unresolved V genes explain under half, and the rest has no known cause. V and J calls and clone size are as listed in that table; D and trimming were resolved from the DNA. This sample has approximately 200,000 clones in its table, and about 83% of those were observed once. In total, the top ten clones hold around 6.1% of the sample.

Sequencing was performed on PBMCs. Rearrangement joined TRBV11-3 to TRBJ2-3, with 14 junctional bases fitting TRBD2. The origin of this receptor is a woman aged 25 to 39 in good health and CMV-seropositive. The encoded CDR3 is CASSRGLAGADTQYF. The nucleotide sequence is given as TGTGCCAGCAGCCGGGGACTAGCGGGAGCAGATACGCAGTATTTT.